These 24 T cell receptor beta chains came from one sample sequenced in a study of CD8+ T cells in alopecia areata. TCR sequencing used cDNA made by reverse transcription of extracted RNA. Using immunoSEQ multiplex PCR, the repertoire was profiled, and TCRdb retains in-frame clones only, with some absent. This table holds tens of thousands of clones, approximately 43% found once. The input for sequencing was CD8+ T cells sorted from blood, taken at week 0. The receptor source for this set is a human donor with alopecia areata.

V is TRBV6-1 and J is TRBJ1-2, with no clear D. Germline assignment: CDR1 MNHNS and CDR2 SASEGT. Trimming cost V 3 bases and J 10 bases, with 15 bases left between them. CDR3 size: 13 residues. The CDR3 DNA follows: TGTGCCAGCAGTGAGGTTAGGATCGGCGACTACACCTTC. This sequence encodes CASSEVRIGDYTF.

This chain uses TRBV4-2 with TRBJ2-7, with 8 bases that match TRBD2. The CDR3 length is 15 residues. The V and J ends lost 4 bases and 6 bases, in that order; junction bases with no gene match: 11. Germline V gives CDR1 LGHNA, CDR2 YNFKEQ. This chain's CDR3 is CASSPPGIAGSEQYF. DNA of the CDR3: TGTGCCAGCAGCCCTCCCGGTATAGCGGGAAGCGAGCAGTACTTC.

The chain couples TRBV28 to TRBJ2-3; unclear D gene. CDR3 length: 15 amino acids. Trimming cost V 7 bases and J 2 bases, with 16 bases left between them. Looked up from germline, CDR1 is MDHEN and CDR2 is SYDVKM. CDR3 sequence reads: CASTPGDTITDTQYF. The CDR3 DNA sequence: TGTGCCAGCACTCCAGGCGACACGATCACAGATACGCAGTATTTT.

The chain carries TRBV2 and TRBJ2-7, with D possibly matching TRBD2 (6 bases). Trimming took off 8 bases at V and 6 bases at J, with 14 bases between the two ends. The CDR3 has 12 residues. The germline V gene encodes CDR1 SNHLY and CDR2 FYNNEI. The CDR3 spells CASGGTAPEQYF. The DNA for the CDR3 is TGTGCCAGCGGAGGGACGGCCCCCGAGCAGTACTTC.

The sample holds a few counts of this clone. V usage is TRBV11-1 and J usage is TRBJ2-1; 12 nucleotides agree with TRBD2. Trimming cost V 5 bases and J 6 bases; bases outside gene matches: 8. The germline V gene has CDR1 SGHAT and CDR2 FQDESV (reference sequence). This CDR3 has 16 amino acids. CDR3 residues: CASSTGLAGFGNEQFF. CDR3 bases: TGTGCCAGCAGCACGGGACTAGCGGGTTTCGGCAATGAGCAGTTCTTC.

V and J are TRBV4-1 and TRBJ2-7; D is unresolved. Germline V CDR1 and CDR2: MGHRA, YSYEKL. V was cut by 0 bases and J by 2 bases, with 11 bases left in between. This CDR3 spans 15 amino acids. In DNA, the CDR3 is TGCGCCAGCAGCCAAGAGGCTACGGGCACCTACGAGCAGTACTTC. Residues: CASSQEATGTYEQYF.

This clone was counted between two and nine times. The V and J genes are TRBV10-3 and TRBJ2-1, with unresolved D. Germline V CDR1 and CDR2: ENHRY, SYGVKD. V was trimmed by 8 bases and J by 0 bases, leaving 8 bases between them. This CDR3 has 13 amino acids. Written as DNA, the CDR3 is TGTGCCATCTCAGAGGTCTCCTACAATGAGCAGTTCTTC. Amino acid sequence: CAISEVSYNEQFF.

This rearrangement joins TRBV6-5 to TRBJ2-7; 7 bases are shared with TRBD2. Germline V gene data show CDR1 as MNHEY and CDR2 as SVGAGI. The CDR3 extends over 15 amino acids. V lost 0 bases, J lost 3 bases, and 5 bases stayed unmatched. CDR3 protein: CASSYSRGGSYEQYF. The CDR3 DNA follows: TGTGCCAGCAGTTACTCGCGGGGCGGGAGCTACGAGCAGTACTTC.

V usage is TRBV7-9 and J usage is TRBJ2-6; D may be TRBD2 (6 bases). Per germline, CDR1 SEHNR and CDR2 FQNEAQ (reference sequence). The CDR3 runs to 18 residues. Trimming removed 6 bases at V and 0 bases at J, with 18 bases between. CDR3 loop: CASRLGGNGDSGANVLTF. CDR3 nucleotide sequence: TGTGCCAGCAGACTAGGCGGGAACGGGGACTCTGGGGCCAACGTCCTGACTTTC. Drawing the rest from reference TRBV7-9 and TRBJ2-6, the complete variable domain is DTGVSQNPRHKITKRGQNVTFRCDPISEHNRLYWYRQTLGQGPEFLTYFQNEAQLEKSRLLSDRFSAERPKGSFSTLEIQRTEQGDSAMYLCASRLGGNGDSGANVLTFGAGSRLTVL.

The genes are TRBV7-2 and TRBJ2-3; D unresolved. Germline values: CDR1 SGHTA, CDR2 FQGNSA. This CDR3 spans 14 amino acids. Trimming cost V 5 bases and J 0 bases, with 9 bases left between them. CDR3 DNA sequence: TGTGCCAGCAGCCCCGGCGTGAGCACAGATACGCAGTATTTT. Translating it yields CASSPGVSTDTQYF.

The chain has TRBV30 and TRBJ1-3; D might be TRBD1 (5 bases). V gave up 2 bases and J gave up 2 bases, with 10 bases separating them. CDR3 size: 14 residues. The germline gives CDR1 GTSNPN, CDR2 SVGIG (reference sequence). The CDR3 spells CAWSRGTAGNTIYF. The CDR3 DNA is TGTGCCTGGAGTCGGGGGACGGCTGGAAACACCATATATTTT.

This clone is judged medium-sized. V and J are TRBV6-4 and TRBJ2-1; TRBD1 matches at 9 bases. CDR3 length equals 15 residues. Trimming took 3 bases from V and 7 from J; bases not matched to a gene: 7. The V gene's germline CDR1 is MRHNA and CDR2 SNTAGT. CDR3 sequence: CASSEDPGQGNEQFF. In nucleotides, the CDR3 is TGTGCCAGCAGTGAAGATCCGGGACAGGGAAATGAGCAGTTCTTC.

The chain combines TRBV28 with TRBJ2-7; 7 nucleotides agree with TRBD2. The V and J ends lost 3 bases and 0 bases, in that order; junction bases with no gene match: 5. The CDR3 loop spans 15 amino acids. Per germline, CDR1 MDHEN and CDR2 SYDVKM. In DNA, the CDR3 is TGTGCCAGCAGTTTCCTAGCGGCTAGCTCCTACGAGCAGTACTTC. Translating it yields CASSFLAASSYEQYF.

V gene TRBV27 combines with J gene TRBJ2-3; 9 bases map to TRBD2. The junction had 13 bases not matched to a gene; V was cut back by 5 bases and J by 4 bases. Germline-derived CDR1 and CDR2 are MNHEY and SMNVEV (reference sequence). The CDR3 runs to 17 residues. The CDR3 region is CASSASGGSGSADTQYF. The CDR3 DNA is TGTGCCAGCAGTGCCTCAGGGGGTAGCGGGAGTGCAGATACGCAGTATTTT.

This clone was picked up a small number of times. The chain combines TRBV7-9 with TRBJ1-1; D unclear. The CDR3 has 14 amino acids. Germline V gene data show CDR1 as SEHNR and CDR2 as FQNEAQ (reference sequence). Trimming left V 1 base short and J 1 base short, with 7 bases between. CDR3 nucleotides: TGTGCCAGCAGCTTAGGAGTGGCGAACACTGAAGCTTTCTTT. Encoded protein: CASSLGVANTEAFF.

The chain recombines TRBV5-5 with TRBJ1-5, with a tentative D call TRBD1 (6 bases). The ends were cut back, 3 bases at V and 4 bases at J, with 8 bases in the middle. Germline-derived CDR1 and CDR2 are SGHKS and YYEKEE (reference sequence). This CDR3 contains 13 residues. CDR3 loop: CASSWTENQPQHF. The CDR3 DNA reads as TGTGCCAGCAGCTGGACAGAAAATCAGCCCCAGCATTTT. Filled out from reference TRBV5-5 and TRBJ1-5, the complete variable domain reads DAGVTQSPTHLIKTRGQQVTLRCSPISGHKSVSWYQQVLGQGPQFIFQYYEKEERGRGNFPDRFSARQFPNYSSELNVNALLLGDSALYLCASSWTENQPQHFGDGTRLSIL.

This clone has just a few counts. This chain connects TRBV27 to TRBJ2-7, with D perhaps TRBD2 (6 bases). Trimming took 3 bases from V and 7 from J, leaving 7 bases between them. This CDR3 is built from 11 residues. Germline V gene sequence: CDR1 MNHEY, CDR2 SMNVEV (reference sequence). CDR3 DNA sequence: TGTGCCAGCAGTTTCGGGGGTGAGCAGTACTTC. Translation: CASSFGGEQYF.

V gene TRBV2 combines with J gene TRBJ2-1; 7 bases fit TRBD2. Looked up from germline, CDR1 is SNHLY and CDR2 is FYNNEI. V shed 8 bases, J shed 4 bases, and the junction held 14 bases outside the gene matches. This CDR3 contains 16 residues. CDR3 DNA sequence: TGTGCCAGCTTCCCAGAAGGGCTAGCGGTTTACAATGAGCAGTTCTTC. Translated, it gives CASFPEGLAVYNEQFF.

V gene TRBV15 combines with J gene TRBJ2-7, with a weak D call TRBD1 (5 bases). The germline V gene encodes CDR1 LNHNV and CDR2 YYDKDF (reference sequence). Trimming shortened V by 3 bases and J by 0 bases, and 12 bases separated the two germline ends. The CDR3 is 15 amino acids. In DNA, the CDR3 is TGTGCCACCAGCAGTGAACAGGTTAGCTCCTACGAGCAGTACTTC. It yields the protein CATSSEQVSSYEQYF.

The chain uses TRBV29-1 and TRBJ2-7; TRBD1 matches at 8 bases. There are 13 residues in the CDR3. CDR1 SQVTM and CDR2 ANQGSEA come from the germline V gene. V was pared by 6 bases and J by 5 bases, with 9 bases of the junction left unmatched. Here the CDR3 reads CSVASGQGNEQYF. CDR3 coding DNA: TGCAGCGTCGCGAGTGGACAGGGTAACGAGCAGTACTTC.

The chain's CDR3 is CASSLNIRDYYNEQFF. The CDR3 nucleotides read TGTGCCAGCAGCCTAAATATCCGGGACTACTACAATGAGCAGTTCTTC. The chain recombines TRBV9 with TRBJ2-1; 7 bases map to TRBD2. Germline assignment: CDR1 SGDLS and CDR2 YYNGEE. Trimming at V came to 4 bases and at J to 3 bases, leaving 10 bases not matched to a gene. CDR3 size: 16 residues.

A few counts support this clone. The chain is built from TRBV29-1 and TRBJ2-2, with D possibly matching TRBD1 (5 bases). Germline V CDR1 and CDR2: SQVTM, ANQGSEA. Trimming took off 4 bases at V and 5 bases at J, with 14 bases between the two ends. This CDR3 region has 14 residues. CDR3 protein: CSVGLGHKTGELFF. The CDR3 coding sequence is TGCAGCGTTGGACTTGGACATAAAACCGGGGAGCTGTTTTTT.

The V call is TRBV29-1, the J call TRBJ2-7; 9 bases agree with TRBD1. The CDR3 is 13 residues long. The germline V gene has CDR1 SQVTM and CDR2 ANQGSEA. Germline trimming cut 7 bases from V and 3 bases from J; bases unmatched to any gene: 7. CDR3 sequence reads: CSAIPGQGYEQYF. As DNA, the CDR3 is TGCAGCGCCATCCCGGGACAGGGCTACGAGCAGTACTTC.

The chain joins TRBV14 to TRBJ2-5, with 13 bases that match TRBD2. Germline CDR1 and CDR2: SGHDN and FVKESK. Trimming removed 5 bases from V and 5 bases from J; junction bases left unmatched: 8. The CDR3 runs to 16 residues. This CDR3 reads CASSRSGLAGVETQYF. CDR3 nucleotides: TGTGCCAGCAGCAGATCCGGACTAGCGGGAGTTGAGACCCAGTACTTC.